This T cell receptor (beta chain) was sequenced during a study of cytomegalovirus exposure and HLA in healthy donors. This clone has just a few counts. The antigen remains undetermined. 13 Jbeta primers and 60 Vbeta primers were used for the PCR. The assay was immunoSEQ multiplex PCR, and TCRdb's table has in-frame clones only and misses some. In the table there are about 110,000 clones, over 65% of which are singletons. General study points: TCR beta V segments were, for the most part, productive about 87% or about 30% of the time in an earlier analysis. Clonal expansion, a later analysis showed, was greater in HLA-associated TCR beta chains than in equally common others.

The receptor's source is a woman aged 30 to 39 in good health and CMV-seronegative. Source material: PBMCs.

For the CDR3, the DNA is TGTGCCAGCAGCACAAGAAGGACTAGCGGGGGCCTAGGATATACGCAGTATTTT. Protein product: CASSTRRTSGGLGYTQYF. The chain joins TRBV13 to TRBJ2-3; 13 nucleotides agree with TRBD2. The CDR3 is made up of 18 amino acids. Germline values: CDR1 PRHDT, CDR2 FYEKMQ (reference sequence). V lost 5 bases to trimming and J lost 7 bases; unmatched junction nucleotides: 15.